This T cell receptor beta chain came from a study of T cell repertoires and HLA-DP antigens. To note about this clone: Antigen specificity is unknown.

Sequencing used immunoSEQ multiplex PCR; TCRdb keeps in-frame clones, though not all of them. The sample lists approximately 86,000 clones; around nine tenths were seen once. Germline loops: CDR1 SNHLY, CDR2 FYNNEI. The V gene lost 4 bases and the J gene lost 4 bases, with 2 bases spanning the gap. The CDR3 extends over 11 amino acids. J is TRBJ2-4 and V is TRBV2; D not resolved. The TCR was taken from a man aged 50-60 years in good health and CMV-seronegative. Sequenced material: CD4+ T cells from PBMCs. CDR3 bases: TGTGCCAGCAGTGGGAAAAACATTCAGTACTTC. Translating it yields CASSGKNIQYF.